This T cell receptor (beta chain) comes out of a study of cytomegalovirus exposure and HLA in healthy donors (dated by TCRdb to the late 2010s). In terms of the full investigation: According to a later analysis, one platform produced both the 100 to 150 validation repertoires and the approximately 670 repertoires of the first cohort. The study aimed to test whether cataloging public T cell receptors could reveal signatures of past pathogen exposure. Along with the approximately 600-subject first cohort, a separate validation cohort of 120 different subjects was used. The study combined high-throughput TCR immunosequencing, statistical association of individual TCRs with disease status, and machine learning to predict cytomegalovirus infection status. General findings and caveats noted by the study authors: A total of 150 to 200 TCR beta chains were listed by the study as associated with cytomegalovirus. The authors suggested that the approach could potentially be generalized to other disease states and immunological phenotypes. Across donors, most TCR sequences were observed very rarely, whereas some public TCRs were present in many individuals. Of the cluster scores, 85% to 95% were above 0 in a later analysis, which found that TCRs clustered in the first cohort also tended to co-occur in the approximately 120 validation repertoires. Cytomegalovirus status was reported to be diagnosed by the classifier with high specificity and sensitivity in both the original and validation cohorts. A later analysis had no HLA typing for the validation cohort, so co-occurrence there was scored across all 120 repertoires. A few of the identified cytomegalovirus-associated TCR beta chains were confirmed in vitro to be specific for cytomegalovirus antigens.

From the cysteine up to the phenylalanine, the CDR3 has a length of 16 residues. Left in the record is the CDR3 DNA by itself, 48 bases read in frame from the first base. After removal of 2 bases from V and 6 bases from J, the junction retains 4 bases not matched to a gene. Reading the germline V gene gives CDR1 LGHNA and CDR2 YNFKEQ. Remarks on this clone: Its antigen is unknown. Base qualities are missing; no much larger clone stands one base away.

Separate from the approximately 700-subject first cohort, the validation cohort of over 90 subjects was the group to which the donors belonged. Libraries came from the immunoSEQ multiplex PCR assay. The original pipeline was this. A statistical classification framework was built to diagnose cytomegalovirus status from the catalog of TCR beta chain sequences. What TCRdb holds here is the immuneACCESS table cut down to in-frame rearrangements. Part of the clones is not present; checked against another copy, under half of the missing clones reflect an unresolved V gene, and the others are unexplained. Clonal size and the V and J genes are those of that table, whereas D and trimming came from the DNA. The sample table shows hundreds of thousands of clones, and approximately 87% are seen once. Approximately 0.95% of the sample comes from the top ten.

The sample was PBMCs. This TCR was sampled from a woman aged 18-29 years in good health and CMV-seronegative. The sequence joins TRBV4-2 to TRBJ2-7; 16 central nucleotides agree with TRBD2. Here is the DNA: TGTGCCAGCAGCCAACCGGGACTAGCGGGAGGGTCCGAGCAGTACTTC. Translated, this gives CASSQPGLAGGSEQYF.